One TCR beta chain is described in this entry. Its antigen is not identified. The CDR3 loop spans 13 amino acids. The J segment lost 4 bases and the V segment lost 8 bases, leaving 4 bases of the junction unmatched. Germline V gives CDR1 ENHRY, CDR2 SYGVKD. The data belong to a study of graft-versus-host responses after intestinal transplantation. Study at large: Multivisceral, liver-intestinal, or isolated intestinal transplants were given to recipients. Study-level results: When patients had graft-donor T cell macrochimerism, their allografts held high graft-versus-host to host-versus-graft clonal ratios. Analysis identified GvH clones in recipient marrow, with some appearing first in ileum or blood.

Using immunoSEQ multiplex PCR, the repertoire was profiled, and TCRdb retains in-frame clones only, with some absent. The data hold around 100,000 clones, with about 92% observed a single time. The chain uses TRBV10-3 and TRBJ2-1, with TRBD1 identical over 8 bases. The TCR sequence derives from a human donor who was the organ donor for an intestinal transplant. The starting material was unstimulated CD8+ T cells sorted from spleen or lymph node cells, obtained before transplant. The DNA of the CDR3 is TGTGCCATCGACAGGGGACTGTACAATGAGCAGTTCTTC. Protein product: CAIDRGLYNEQFF.